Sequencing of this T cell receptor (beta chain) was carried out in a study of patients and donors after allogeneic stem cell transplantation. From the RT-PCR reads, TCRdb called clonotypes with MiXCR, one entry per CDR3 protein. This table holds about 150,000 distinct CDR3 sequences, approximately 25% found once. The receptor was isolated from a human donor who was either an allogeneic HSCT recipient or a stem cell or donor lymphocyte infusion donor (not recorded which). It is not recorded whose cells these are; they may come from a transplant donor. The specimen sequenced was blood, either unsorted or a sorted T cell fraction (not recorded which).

CDR3 amino acids: CSVEGQGASTEAFF. The CDR3 DNA reads as TGCAGCGTTGAAGGACAGGGGGCGAGCACTGAAGCTTTCTTT. The chain couples TRBV29-1 to TRBJ1-1, with 10 bases lining up with TRBD1. V trimming: 1 base; J trimming: 4 bases; junction bases outside the gene matches: 3. CDR1 is SQVTM and CDR2 is ANQGSEA in the germline V gene. The CDR3 is made up of 14 amino acids.